This T cell receptor (beta chain) is from a study of cytomegalovirus exposure and HLA in healthy donors (dated by TCRdb to about 2017). For the study in its entirety: An earlier analysis of approximately 640 of the donors reported about 250 Gb of sequence data and 100 million to 140 million unique TCR beta sequences from some 180 million T cells. About 300 gigabases of sequencing data and tens of millions of unique TCR sequences were included in an early release covering roughly 600 HLA-typed donors. Of the 398 genotyped donors, 65% to 90% fell in the genetic ancestry cluster associated with self-reported Caucasian donors. The study aimed to test whether cataloging public T cell receptors could reveal signatures of past pathogen exposure. The study profiled the T cell repertoires of hundreds of subjects by immunosequencing and related them to cytomegalovirus serostatus. Besides the first cohort of approximately 710 subjects, a separate validation cohort made up of over a hundred different subjects was used. High-throughput TCR immunosequencing, statistical association of individual TCRs with disease status, and machine learning were combined to predict cytomegalovirus infection status. To study patterns of TCR occurrence, a later analysis re-analyzed previously published TCR beta repertoires from 550 to 800 donors and added high-resolution HLA genotyping. The later analysis used no new phenotypic data to find candidate immune exposures, relying instead on TCR beta sequences and their occurrence across donors. To decide whether each TCR beta V gene segment behaved as functional or pseudogenic, an earlier analysis of nearly 600 of the donors relied on high-throughput TCR beta sequencing. Donor age, sex, ethnicity and CMV serostatus were compiled alongside the repertoire data. A later genetic analysis used genome-wide SNP genotypes for about 60% of the roughly 700 donors, treating that subset as a discovery cohort. Every repertoire in the discovery cohort had been generated on one and the same sequencing platform. HLA typing covered class I and class II loci at four-digit resolution. Typing coverage varied by locus: 629-630 donors for A, B, C, DRB1 and DQB1; approximately 500 for DQA1; more than 600 for DPA1; roughly 450 for DPB1. About 5 DR-DQ haplotypes were handled as single units for association and clustering, since linkage in the cohort was strong. Across about 370 genotyped donors of the cohort, an average of about 250,000 unique TCR beta nucleotide sequences per donor were sequenced, and roughly 20% of those sequences were non-productive.

Broader findings and caveats from the paper: An earlier analysis of 587 of the donors showed that most TCR beta V segments appeared in productive rearrangements either about 90% or about 30% of the time, which broadly matched IMGT annotations. In a later analysis, several top co-occurrence clusters were reported to appear linked to parvovirus B19, influenza, CMV and Epstein-Barr virus. The classifier was reported to diagnose cytomegalovirus status with high specificity and sensitivity in both the original cohort and the validation cohort. The cohort was sequenced for TCR beta chains only, and without alpha or paired-chain data the features that could be detected were limited. The authors suggested that the approach could potentially be extended to other disease states and immunological phenotypes. In a later analysis, some 17,000 TCR beta sequences were associated with specific HLA alleles at a false discovery rate of 0.05. An association between a missense DCLRE1C variant and V-gene and J-gene trimming of TCR beta chains was found in a later genetic analysis and replicated in an independent cohort. Because the 87-base-pair reads could not distinguish some IMGT-functional V segments, including TRBV6-2 and TRBV6-3, those segments were excluded. Most CMV-associated TCR beta chains appeared to be HLA-restricted in a later analysis, and the HLA associations seemed to be driven largely by CMV exposure. The study gave a list of over 150 TCR beta chains associated with cytomegalovirus. Because counts were too low, more than 15 rarely observed V segments, including chromosome 9 orphons, were excluded from the earlier analysis of under 650 of the donors. When HLA alleles, especially DR and DQ, strongly co-occurred, attributing TCR associations to individual alleles was difficult. A cluster of highly shared sequence variants was judged likely to represent a technical artifact of the sequencing pipeline. Sequencing depth was assumed to be roughly uniform across donors in the presence/absence analyses, though that assumption may not hold. In a later genetic analysis, fewer N-insertions in productive TCRs were reported among donors in an Asian-associated ancestry cluster than the roughly 640-donor mean. Because some donors lacked HLA typing at each locus, the association tests relied only on the typed subset. For the cohort, immune exposure information was limited to CMV serostatus. Correlated functional status among segregating V segments might reflect linkage disequilibrium, but an unknown experimental factor could not be ruled out. In a later analysis, HLA-associated TCR beta chains showed more clonal expansion and lower generation probabilities than non-associated chains that were equally common. Most TCR sequences were seen in very few donors, while some public TCRs were found in many individuals. A few of the identified cytomegalovirus-associated TCR beta chains were confirmed in vitro to be specific for cytomegalovirus antigens. A further reported finding was that TCR beta sequences accurately predicted the HLA-A and HLA-B alleles for most subjects in the first cohort. In a later analysis, TCR association rates were found to vary across HLA loci, with the most associated TCRs seen for DRB1 alleles and the fewest for HLA-C alleles.

Regarding this clone: It lacks a known antigen. No much larger clone is present one base from it, and per-base qualities are unavailable.

Library preparation was by the immunoSEQ multiplex PCR assay. For the multiplex PCR, a mixture combining 60 forward primers for TCR Vbeta segments and 13 reverse primers for TCR Jbeta segments was used. The CDR3 region of rearranged TCR beta genes was amplified from genomic DNA with a multiplex PCR assay. The Illumina HiSeq System was used to sequence the amplified TCR beta libraries as 87-base-pair reads. As for the original processing: A later analysis counted about 80 million unique TCR beta chains across the 640 or so repertoires, and some 11 million of these chains were shared by at least two donors. Raw reads were error-corrected and collapsed into unique sequences by a nearest-neighbor algorithm in which closely related sequences were merged to remove PCR and sequencing errors. CDR3 sequences were aligned to IMGT reference sequences to assign V, D and J gene segments. For a sequence to be retained, a match of at least six nucleotides was required to both a V gene segment and a J gene segment. A rearrangement counted as productive if the CDR3 had no stop codons and remained in frame with V and J, and every other rearrangement counted as non-productive. Following IMGT convention, CDR3 was defined as the stretch from the second conserved V-encoded cysteine up to the conserved J-encoded phenylalanine. The earlier analysis of a few hundred of the donors excluded sequences that lacked an unambiguous match to a single V gene segment. In an earlier analysis of roughly 600 of the donors, a V segment was called functional when productive rearrangements were above 56.7%, and segregating when the standard deviation between donors exceeded 5%. A statistical classification framework was built to diagnose cytomegalovirus status from the catalog of TCR beta chain sequences. A later analysis assigned V and J genes by comparing TCR nucleotide sequences with IMGT/GENE-DB human TR gene sequences. A later analysis assigned CDR3 sequences and most-parsimonious VDJ recombination scenarios with the TCRdist pipeline. A later analysis defined each TCR beta chain by its CDR3 amino acid sequence plus V-gene family, and excluded reads lacking a unique V-gene family. To address suspected cross-contamination and a sequencing artifact, a later analysis removed a few hundred highly shared, low-generation-probability nucleotide sequences. In a later analysis, a clonal expansion index was calculated for each public chain from normalized within-repertoire ranks of inferred template counts. In a later analysis, generation probabilities were computed with a VDJ recombination model fitted to out-of-frame rearrangements, and the resulting probabilities were checked against IGoR. Hypergeometric tests were used in a later analysis to score TCR-TCR, TCR-HLA and TCR-CMV co-occurrence, with a repertoire-size bias correction applied to the TCR pairs. False discovery rates were estimated in a later analysis by permuting HLA or CMV assignments 20 times. In a later analysis, co-occurring TCRs were grouped with DBSCAN, and TCRdist sequence similarity was added when clustering was performed within HLA-allele-positive subsets. Co-occurrence clustering excluded repertoires with fewer than 30,000 or more than 120,000 public chains, plus five with anomalous nucleotide sharing. TCRdb took over this immuneACCESS table, retaining in-frame rearrangements with V and J assigned. Such tables are incomplete; in checked studies, under half of the missing clones stem from an unresolved V gene, and the remainder is unexplained. V, J and clone size are taken as reported in that table, and D and trimming were inferred from the DNA itself. Recorded for this sample are some 130,000 clones; 60% to 80% of them occurred a single time. The top ten clones comprise roughly 7% of the sample.

Taken from cysteine to phenylalanine, the CDR3 has 13 residues. Here the CDR3 DNA is all that survives: 39 bases in frame from base 1. Via the germline V gene, CDR1 is LGHNA and CDR2 YSLEER. The trim is 1 base for V and 8 bases for J, with a gap of 11 bases between the germline ends. In total, more than 500 healthy bone marrow donors made up the cohort. Cohort members were all nominally healthy when sampled, although unrecorded immune exposures were likely present. The donor was CMV seronegative and was included in the group of hundreds of seronegative cohort members. Every donor gave a peripheral blood sample, and the peripheral blood mononuclear cells from that sample were used for TCR beta sequencing. Genomic DNA was extracted from the blood cell samples with the Qiagen DNeasy Blood Extraction Kit.

The receptor was derived from a male donor in good health and CMV-seronegative. Sequencing input: PBMCs. The V gene is TRBV4-3 and the J gene is TRBJ1-1; too little of a D gene remains to name it. The encoded CDR3 is CASSQVGESEAFF. The nucleotide sequence is TGCGCCAGCAGCCAAGTTGGTGAGTCCGAAGCTTTCTTT.